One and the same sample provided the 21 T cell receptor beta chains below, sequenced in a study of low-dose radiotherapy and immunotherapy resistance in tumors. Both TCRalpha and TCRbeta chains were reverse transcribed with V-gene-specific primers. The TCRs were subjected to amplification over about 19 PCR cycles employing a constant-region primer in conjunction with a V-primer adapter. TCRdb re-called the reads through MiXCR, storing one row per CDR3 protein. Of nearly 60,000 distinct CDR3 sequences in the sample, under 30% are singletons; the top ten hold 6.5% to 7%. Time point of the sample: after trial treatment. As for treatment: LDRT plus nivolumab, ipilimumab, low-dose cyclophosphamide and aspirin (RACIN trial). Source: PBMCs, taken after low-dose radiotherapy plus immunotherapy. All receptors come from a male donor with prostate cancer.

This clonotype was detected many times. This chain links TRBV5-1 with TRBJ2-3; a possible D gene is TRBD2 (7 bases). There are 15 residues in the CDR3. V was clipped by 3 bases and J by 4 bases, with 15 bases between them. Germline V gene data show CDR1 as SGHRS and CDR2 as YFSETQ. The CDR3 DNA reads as TGCGCCAGCAGCTCCGGGGGGCTCTCGTCAGATACGCAGTATTTT. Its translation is CASSSGGLSSDTQYF. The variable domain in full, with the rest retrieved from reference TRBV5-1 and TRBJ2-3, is KAGVTQTPRYLIKTRGQQVTLSCSPISGHRSVSWYQQTPGQGLQFLFEYFSETQRNKGNFPGRFSGRQFSNSRSEMNVSTLELGDSALYLCASSSGGLSSDTQYFGPGTRLTVL.

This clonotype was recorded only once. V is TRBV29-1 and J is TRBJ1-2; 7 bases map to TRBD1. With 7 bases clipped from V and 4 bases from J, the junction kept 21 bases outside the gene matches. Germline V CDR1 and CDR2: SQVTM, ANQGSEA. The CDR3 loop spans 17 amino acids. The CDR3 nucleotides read TGCAGCGCAAGTACAGGTTTGGGACAGCCACTCGTCTATGGCTACACCTTC. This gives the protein CSASTGLGQPLVYGYTF. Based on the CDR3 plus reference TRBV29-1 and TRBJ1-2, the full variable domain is SAVISQKPSRDICQRGTSLTIQCQVDSQVTMMFWYRQQPGQSLTLIATANQGSEATYESGFVIDKFPISRPNLTFSTLTVSNMSPEDSSIYLCSASTGLGQPLVYGYTFGSGTRLTVV.

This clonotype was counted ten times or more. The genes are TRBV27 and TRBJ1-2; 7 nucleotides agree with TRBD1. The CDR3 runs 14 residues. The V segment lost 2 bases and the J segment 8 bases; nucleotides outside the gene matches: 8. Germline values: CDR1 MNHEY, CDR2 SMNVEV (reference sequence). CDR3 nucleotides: TGTGCCAGCAGTTTACTGAGACAGGGAGGCGGCTACACCTTC. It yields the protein CASSLLRQGGGYTF.

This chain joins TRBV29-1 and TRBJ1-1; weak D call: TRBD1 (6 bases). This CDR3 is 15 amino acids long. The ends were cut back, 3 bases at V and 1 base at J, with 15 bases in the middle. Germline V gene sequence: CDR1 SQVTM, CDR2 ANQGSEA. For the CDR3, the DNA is TGCAGCGTTGATGGGGGCGTGGGCGCGAACACTGAAGCTTTCTTT. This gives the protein CSVDGGVGANTEAFF. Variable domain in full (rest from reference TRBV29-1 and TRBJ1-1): SAVISQKPSRDICQRGTSLTIQCQVDSQVTMMFWYRQQPGQSLTLIATANQGSEATYESGFVIDKFPISRPNLTFSTLTVSNMSPEDSSIYLCSVDGGVGANTEAFFGQGTRLTVV.

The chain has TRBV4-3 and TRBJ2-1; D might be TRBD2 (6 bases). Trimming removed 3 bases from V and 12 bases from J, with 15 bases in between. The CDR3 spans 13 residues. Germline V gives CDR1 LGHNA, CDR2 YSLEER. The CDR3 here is CASSQVPGLLQFF. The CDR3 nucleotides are TGCGCCAGCAGCCAGGTTCCGGGACTTCTGCAGTTCTTC.

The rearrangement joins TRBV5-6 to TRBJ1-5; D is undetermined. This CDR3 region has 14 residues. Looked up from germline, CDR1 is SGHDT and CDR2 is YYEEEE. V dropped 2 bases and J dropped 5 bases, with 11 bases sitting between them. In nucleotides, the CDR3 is TGTGCCAGCAGCTTCGGCACTCTACATCAGCCCCAGCATTTT. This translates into CASSFGTLHQPQHF.

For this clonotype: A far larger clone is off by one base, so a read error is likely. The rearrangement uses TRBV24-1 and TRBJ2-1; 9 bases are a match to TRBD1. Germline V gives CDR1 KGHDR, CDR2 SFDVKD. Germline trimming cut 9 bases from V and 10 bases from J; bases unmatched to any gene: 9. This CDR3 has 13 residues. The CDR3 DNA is TGTGCCACCTTTGGGGGACAGGGAGTCGAGCAGTTCTTC. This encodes CATFGGQGVEQFF.

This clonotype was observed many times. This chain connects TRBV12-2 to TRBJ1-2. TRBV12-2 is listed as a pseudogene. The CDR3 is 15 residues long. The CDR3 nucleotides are TGTGCAAGTCGCTTAGTTGCGCGGTGGGGCTATGGCTACACCTTC. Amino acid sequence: CASRLVARWGYGYTF.

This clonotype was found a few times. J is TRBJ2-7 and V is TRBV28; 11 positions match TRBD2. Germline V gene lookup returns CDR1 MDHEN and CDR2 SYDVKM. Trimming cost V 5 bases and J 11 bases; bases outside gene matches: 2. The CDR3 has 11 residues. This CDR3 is CASSPGLAEYF. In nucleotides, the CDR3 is TGTGCCAGCAGTCCGGGACTAGCGGAGTACTTC.

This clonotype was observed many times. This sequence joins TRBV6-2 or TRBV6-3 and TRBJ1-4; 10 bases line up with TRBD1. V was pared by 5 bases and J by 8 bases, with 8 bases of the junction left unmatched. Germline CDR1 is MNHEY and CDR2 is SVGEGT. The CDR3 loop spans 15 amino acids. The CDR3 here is CASSGLGQGNEKLFF. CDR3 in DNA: TGTGCCAGCAGTGGATTGGGACAGGGGAACGAAAAACTGTTTTTT.

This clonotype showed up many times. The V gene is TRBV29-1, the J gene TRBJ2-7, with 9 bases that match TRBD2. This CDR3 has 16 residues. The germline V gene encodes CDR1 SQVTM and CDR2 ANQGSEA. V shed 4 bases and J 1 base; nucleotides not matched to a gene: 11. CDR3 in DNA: TGCAGCGTTGTTCATAGCGGGGGCGGGACGTCCTACGAGCAGTACTTC. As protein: CSVVHSGGGTSYEQYF.

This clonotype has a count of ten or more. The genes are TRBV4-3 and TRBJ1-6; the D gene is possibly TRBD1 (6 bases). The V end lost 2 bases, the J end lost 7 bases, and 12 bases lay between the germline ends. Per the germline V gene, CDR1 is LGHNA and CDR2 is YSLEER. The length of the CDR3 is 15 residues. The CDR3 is CASSQQGWQNSPLHF. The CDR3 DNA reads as TGCGCCAGCAGCCAACAGGGGTGGCAGAATTCACCCCTCCACTTT.

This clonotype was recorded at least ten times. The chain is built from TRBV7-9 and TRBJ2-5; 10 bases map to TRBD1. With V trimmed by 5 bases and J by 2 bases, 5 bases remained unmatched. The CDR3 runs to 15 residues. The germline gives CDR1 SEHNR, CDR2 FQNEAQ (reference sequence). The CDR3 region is CASSPPDRGQETQYF. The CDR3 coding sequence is TGTGCCAGCAGCCCCCCGGACAGGGGGCAAGAGACCCAGTACTTC.

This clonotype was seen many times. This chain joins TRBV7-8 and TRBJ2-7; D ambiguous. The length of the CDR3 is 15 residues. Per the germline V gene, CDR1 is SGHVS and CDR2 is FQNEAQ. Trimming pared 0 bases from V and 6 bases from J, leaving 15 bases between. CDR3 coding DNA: TGTGCCAGCAGCTTAGCCCCAGGCATCTCATCCGAGCAGTACTTC. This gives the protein CASSLAPGISSEQYF.

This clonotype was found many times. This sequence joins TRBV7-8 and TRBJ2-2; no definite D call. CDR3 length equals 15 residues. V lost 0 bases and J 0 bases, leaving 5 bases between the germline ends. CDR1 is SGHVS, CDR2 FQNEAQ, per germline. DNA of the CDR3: TGTGCCAGCAGCTTAGCTCGGGCGAACACCGGGGAGCTGTTTTTT. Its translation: CASSLARANTGELFF.

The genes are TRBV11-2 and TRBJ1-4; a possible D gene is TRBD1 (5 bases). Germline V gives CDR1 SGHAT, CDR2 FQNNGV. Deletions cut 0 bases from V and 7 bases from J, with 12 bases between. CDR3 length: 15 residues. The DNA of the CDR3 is TGTGCCAGCAGCTTAGATACAGGTCGGGGTGAAAAACTGTTTTTT. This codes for CASSLDTGRGEKLFF.

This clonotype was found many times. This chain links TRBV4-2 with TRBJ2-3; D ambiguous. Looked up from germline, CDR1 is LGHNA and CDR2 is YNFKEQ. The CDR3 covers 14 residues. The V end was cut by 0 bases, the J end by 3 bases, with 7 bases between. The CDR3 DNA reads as TGTGCCAGCAGCCAAGATGTAAAGACAGATACGCAGTATTTT. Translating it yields CASSQDVKTDTQYF.

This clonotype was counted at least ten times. The CDR3 sequence: CASSEGSWQTQYF. The CDR3 nucleotides read TGTGCCAGCAGTGAAGGGTCGTGGCAGACCCAGTACTTC. V gene TRBV2 combines with J gene TRBJ2-5; D unresolved. Germline V gene sequence: CDR1 SNHLY, CDR2 FYNNEI. There are 13 residues in the CDR3. The ends were cut back, 1 base at V and 6 bases at J, with 9 bases in the middle. The whole variable domain, remainder taken from reference TRBV2 and TRBJ2-5, is EPEVTQTPSHQVTQMGQEVILRCVPISNHLYFYWYRQILGQKVEFLVSFYNNEISEKSEIFDDQFSVERPDGSNFTLKIRSTKLEDSAMYFCASSEGSWQTQYFGPGTRLLVL.

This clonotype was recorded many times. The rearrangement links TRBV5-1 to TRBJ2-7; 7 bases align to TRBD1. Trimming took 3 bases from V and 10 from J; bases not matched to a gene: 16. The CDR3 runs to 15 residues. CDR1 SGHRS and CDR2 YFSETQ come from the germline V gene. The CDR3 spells CASSSQTGRTAKQYF. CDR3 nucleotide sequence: TGCGCCAGCAGCTCCCAGACAGGGCGTACGGCGAAACAGTACTTC.

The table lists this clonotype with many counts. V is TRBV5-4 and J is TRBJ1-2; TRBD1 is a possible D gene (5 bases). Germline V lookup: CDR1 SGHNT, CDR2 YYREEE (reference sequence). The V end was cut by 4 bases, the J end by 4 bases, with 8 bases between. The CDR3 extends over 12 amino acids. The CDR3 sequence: CASSPDSYGYTF. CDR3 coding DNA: TGTGCCAGCAGCCCTGACAGCTATGGCTACACCTTC.

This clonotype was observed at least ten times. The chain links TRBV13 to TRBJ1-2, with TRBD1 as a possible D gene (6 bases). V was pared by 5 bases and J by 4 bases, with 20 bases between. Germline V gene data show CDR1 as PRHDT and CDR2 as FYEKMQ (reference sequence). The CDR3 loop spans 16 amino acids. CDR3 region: CASSPLGGRALYGYTF. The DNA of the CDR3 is TGTGCCAGCAGCCCCCTTGGGGGCAGGGCGCTCTATGGCTACACCTTC.